This entry features one TCR beta chain sequence. This sample stems from a study of T cell changes during pregnancy in multiple sclerosis. CDR3 size: 16 residues. J was trimmed by 1 base and V by 5 bases; bases with no gene match: 5. From germline, CDR1 is MDHEN and CDR2 SYDVKM. The protocol was immunoSEQ multiplex PCR, while the TCRdb copy is restricted to in-frame clones and leaves out a portion. The sample has 45,000 to 60,000 clones, over 85% seen once. V and J are TRBV28 and TRBJ2-6, with TRBD1 matching over 7 bases. The sequence derives from a female donor with multiple sclerosis, enrolled in a pregnancy study. The sequences come from CD4+ T cells from peripheral blood mononuclear cells, collected before pregnancy. The DNA for the CDR3 is TGTGCCAGCAGTCAAGGGGGCGCATCTGGGGCCAACGTCCTGACTTTC. Residues: CASSQGGASGANVLTF.